These 17 T cell receptor beta chains originate from one sample sequenced in a study of blood T cell repertoires in COVID-19. Measured with immunoSEQ multiplex PCR; TCRdb has only the in-frame clones, and not every one. This table has tens of thousands of clones, over 80% appearing once. The specimen sequenced was peripheral blood. The receptors shown here come from a man older than 75 with acute or convalescent COVID-19.

This chain connects TRBV9 to TRBJ1-5, with D unresolved. Trimming removed 1 base at V and 5 bases at J, with 7 bases between. CDR3 length: 13 residues. CDR1 SGDLS and CDR2 YYNGEE come from the germline V gene. DNA for the CDR3: TGTGCCAGCAGCGTAAAACTGGATCAGCCCCAGCATTTT. Translating gives CASSVKLDQPQHF.

V is TRBV3-1 (or the pseudogene TRBV3-2) and J is TRBJ2-5, with 12 bases identical to TRBD2. V lost 0 bases and J lost 7; bases outside the gene matches: 3. The CDR3 contains 15 residues. Germline V gene sequence: CDR1 LGHDT, CDR2 YNNKEL (reference sequence). This CDR3 is CASSQDELAGGTQYF. CDR3 nucleotide sequence: TGTGCCAGCAGCCAAGACGAACTAGCGGGAGGGACCCAGTACTTC.

The CDR3 bases are TGTGCCATCAGTGATAGAGCGGGAGGTGCAGATACGCAGTATTTT. Translation gives CAISDRAGGADTQYF. The chain recombines TRBV10-3 with TRBJ2-3; 9 bases agree with TRBD2. Trimming removed 3 bases from V and 4 bases from J; junction bases left unmatched: 5. Germline V gives CDR1 ENHRY, CDR2 SYGVKD. There are 15 residues in the CDR3.

In nucleotides, the CDR3 is TGTGCCAGCAGCTTACGCCGACCGGGACAGGGTATCGGCACCGGGGAGCTGTTTTTT. Translating gives CASSLRRPGQGIGTGELFF. The chain carries TRBV7-3 and TRBJ2-2; 9 nucleotides line up with TRBD1. The trim removed 2 bases at V and 4 bases at J, leaving 14 bases unmatched. The germline CDR1 and CDR2 sequences are SGHTA and FQGTGA. The CDR3 loop spans 19 amino acids.

This sequence joins TRBV19 and TRBJ2-1; TRBD2 agrees at 12 bases. The V gene's germline CDR1 is LNHDA and CDR2 SQIVND (reference sequence). V shed 6 bases, J shed 4 bases, and the junction held 4 bases outside the gene matches. This CDR3 region has 15 residues. The CDR3 loop reads CASRTGTSGYNEQFF. The CDR3 nucleotides read TGTGCCAGTAGAACCGGGACTAGCGGGTACAATGAGCAGTTCTTC.

J is TRBJ1-3 and V is TRBV27; no clear D. The CDR3 totals 16 residues. V was shortened by 0 bases and J by 0 bases, with 9 bases between the two germline ends. The germline V gene encodes CDR1 MNHEY and CDR2 SMNVEV (reference sequence). The CDR3 sequence: CASSLSAGISGNTIYF. The CDR3 coding sequence is TGTGCCAGCAGTTTATCGGCCGGGATCTCTGGAAACACCATATATTTT.

The V gene is TRBV6-1, the J gene TRBJ1-5; TRBD1 matches at 9 bases. From germline, CDR1 is MNHNS and CDR2 SASEGT. This CDR3 has 16 amino acids. Trimming at V came to 4 bases and at J to 5 bases, leaving 9 bases not matched to a gene. The DNA for the CDR3 is TGTGCCAGCAGTGCCCGGACAGGGGTCGGAGATCAGCCCCAGCATTTT. Its protein is CASSARTGVGDQPQHF.

The V gene is TRBV3-1 (or the pseudogene TRBV3-2), the J gene TRBJ2-1; 10 positions match TRBD2. With V trimmed by 4 bases and J by 9 bases, 12 bases remained unmatched. The CDR3 is 16 amino acids. Germline assignment: CDR1 LGHDT and CDR2 YNNKEL (reference sequence). This CDR3 reads CASSLIAGGRSSEQFF. The CDR3 coding sequence is TGTGCCAGCAGCCTGATAGCGGGGGGCCGGTCCAGTGAGCAGTTCTTC.

As to this clone: Other DNA sequences in the sample encode the same CDR3. The chain carries TRBV6-5 and TRBJ2-1; D gene ambiguous. Germline V gives CDR1 MNHEY, CDR2 SVGAGI. CDR3 size: 11 residues. V shed 5 bases and J shed 3 bases, with 2 bases lying between them. CDR3 residues: CASSLYNEQFF. The DNA for the CDR3 is TGTGCCAGCAGTCTCTACAATGAGCAGTTCTTC.

Only a few counts were recorded for this clone. This chain links TRBV7-6 with TRBJ1-2, with TRBD1 matching 8 bases. Germline values: CDR1 SGHVS, CDR2 FNYEAQ. V was pared by 5 bases and J by 4 bases, with 9 bases of the junction left unmatched. This CDR3 region has 15 residues. CDR3 in DNA: TGTGCCAGCAGCCTCTGGACAGGGTGGGGCTATGGCTACACCTTC. Protein: CASSLWTGWGYGYTF. The complete variable domain, with remaining parts taken from reference TRBV7-6 and TRBJ1-2, reads GAGVSQSPRYKVTKRGQDVALRCDPISGHVSLYWYRQALGQGPEFLTYFNYEAQQDKSGLPNDRFSAERPEGSISTLTIQRTEQRDSAMYRCASSLWTGWGYGYTFGSGTRLTVV.

The V and J genes are TRBV24-1 and TRBJ2-4, with TRBD2 matching over 7 bases. V shed 4 bases and J 10 bases; nucleotides not matched to a gene: 21. Germline values: CDR1 KGHDR, CDR2 SFDVKD. This CDR3 comprises 18 residues. The CDR3 DNA reads as TGTGCCACCAGTGACCAAGGATTCGGGCTAGCGGAGGGAGGTATTCAGTACTTC. Residues: CATSDQGFGLAEGGIQYF.

The chain joins TRBV7-3 to TRBJ1-2; 9 bases align to TRBD1. J lost 2 bases, V lost 5 bases, and 9 bases had no gene match. The CDR3 extends over 16 amino acids. Germline lookup yields CDR1 SGHTA and CDR2 FQGTGA. This CDR3 is CASSPAGQGINYGYTF. As DNA, the CDR3 is TGTGCCAGCAGCCCCGCCGGACAGGGGATCAACTATGGCTACACCTTC.

The chain uses TRBV7-9 and TRBJ1-1, with 7 bases identical to TRBD1. Germline V gene sequence: CDR1 SEHNR, CDR2 FQNEAQ (reference sequence). The V and J ends lost 4 bases and 6 bases, in that order; junction bases with no gene match: 5. The CDR3 totals 13 residues. The CDR3 region is CASSYDQGAEAFF. The CDR3 region has the DNA TGTGCCAGCAGCTATGACCAGGGGGCTGAAGCTTTCTTT.

Remarks on this clone: Relative to the germline gene, one junction end is altered; a read error may explain this. V is TRBV7-7 and J is TRBJ2-1; the D is unclear. Germline CDR1 reads SSHAT; CDR2 reads FNYEAQ (reference sequence). The CDR3 extends over 12 amino acids. The CDR3 protein is CASSLSVNEQFF. The CDR3 DNA is TGTGCTAGCAGCTTATCAGTCAATGAGCAGTTCTTC.

This clone was found a few times. For the CDR3, the DNA is TGTGCCAGCAGCTTAAGACTAGCGGGGGGGCAGTACTTC. This encodes CASSLRLAGGQYF. The chain is built from TRBV5-6 and TRBJ2-7; 13 nucleotides match TRBD2. Trimming at V came to 2 bases and at J to 9 bases, leaving 2 bases not matched to a gene. The germline V gene encodes CDR1 SGHDT and CDR2 YYEEEE. The CDR3 covers 13 residues.

The chain employs TRBV11-2 and TRBJ1-1; 8 bases map to TRBD1. The V segment lost 6 bases and the J segment 5 bases; nucleotides outside the gene matches: 8. This CDR3 is built from 14 residues. Germline V CDR1 and CDR2: SGHAT, FQNNGV. This CDR3 reads CASRFIQGGTEAFF. The DNA for the CDR3 is TGTGCCAGCAGGTTTATACAGGGGGGGACTGAAGCTTTCTTT.

The rearrangement uses TRBV6-6 and TRBJ2-1; D remains ambiguous. From germline, CDR1 is MNHNY and CDR2 SVGAGI (reference sequence). The CDR3 length is 15 residues. Trimming left V 2 bases short and J 4 bases short, with 12 bases between. The CDR3 protein is CASSYSQLLYNEQFF. The CDR3 DNA sequence: TGTGCCAGCAGTTACAGTCAACTACTTTACAATGAGCAGTTCTTC.